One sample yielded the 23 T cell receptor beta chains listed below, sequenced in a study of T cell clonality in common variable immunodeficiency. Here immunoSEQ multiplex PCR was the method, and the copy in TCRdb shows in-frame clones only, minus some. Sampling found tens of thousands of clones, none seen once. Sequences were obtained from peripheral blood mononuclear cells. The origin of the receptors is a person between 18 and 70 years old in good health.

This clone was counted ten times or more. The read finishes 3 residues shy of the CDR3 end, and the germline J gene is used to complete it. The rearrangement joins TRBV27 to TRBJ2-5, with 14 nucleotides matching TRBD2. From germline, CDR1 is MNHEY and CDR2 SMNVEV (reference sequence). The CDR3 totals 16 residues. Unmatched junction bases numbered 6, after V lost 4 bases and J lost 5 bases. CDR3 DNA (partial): TGTGCCAGCAGTTCCGGGACTAGCGGGAGCATGGAGACC. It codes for CASSSGTSGSMET. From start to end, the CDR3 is CASSSGTSGSMETQYF.

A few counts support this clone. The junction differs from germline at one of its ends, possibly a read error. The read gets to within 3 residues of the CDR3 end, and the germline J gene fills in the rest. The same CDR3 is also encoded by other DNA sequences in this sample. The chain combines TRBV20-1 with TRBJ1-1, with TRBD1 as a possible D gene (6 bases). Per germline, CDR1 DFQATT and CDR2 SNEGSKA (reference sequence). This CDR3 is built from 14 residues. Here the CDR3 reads CSAREAGVNTEAFF. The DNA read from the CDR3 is TGCAGTGCTAGAGAGGCAGGGGTGAATACTGAA.

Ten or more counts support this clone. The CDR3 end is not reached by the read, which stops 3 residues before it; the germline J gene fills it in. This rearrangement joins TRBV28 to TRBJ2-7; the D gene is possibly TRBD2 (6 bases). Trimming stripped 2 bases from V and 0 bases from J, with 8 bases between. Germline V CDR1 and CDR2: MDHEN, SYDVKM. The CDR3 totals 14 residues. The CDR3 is CASSLGGYSYEQYF. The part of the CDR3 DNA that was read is TGTGCCAGCAGTTTAGGGGGGTACTCCTACGAG.

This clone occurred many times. The CDR3 region is CSARDHSDTQYF. The sequenced part of the CDR3 DNA is TGCAGTGCTAGAGATCACTCAGATACG. The chain combines TRBV20-1 with TRBJ2-3, with D unclear. The missing CDR3 end, 3 residues past where the read stops, is filled in from the germline J gene. V was trimmed by 0 bases and J by 4 bases, leaving 5 bases between them. Germline V lookup: CDR1 DFQATT, CDR2 SNEGSKA (reference sequence). This CDR3 region has 12 residues.

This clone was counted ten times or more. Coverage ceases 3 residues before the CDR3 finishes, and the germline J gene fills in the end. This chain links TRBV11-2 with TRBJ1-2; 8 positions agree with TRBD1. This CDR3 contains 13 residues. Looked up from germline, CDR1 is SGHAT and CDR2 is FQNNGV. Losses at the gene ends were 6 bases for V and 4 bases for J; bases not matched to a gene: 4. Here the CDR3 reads CASRKDRGYGYTF. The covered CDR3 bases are TGTGCCAGCAGAAAAGACAGGGGCTATGGC. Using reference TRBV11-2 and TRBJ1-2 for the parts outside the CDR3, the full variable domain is EAGVAQSPRYKIIEKRQSVAFWCNPISGHATLYWYQQILGQGPKLLIQFQNNGVVDDSQLPKDRFSAERLKGVDSTLKIQPAKLEDSAVYLCASRKDRGYGYTFGSGTRLTVV.

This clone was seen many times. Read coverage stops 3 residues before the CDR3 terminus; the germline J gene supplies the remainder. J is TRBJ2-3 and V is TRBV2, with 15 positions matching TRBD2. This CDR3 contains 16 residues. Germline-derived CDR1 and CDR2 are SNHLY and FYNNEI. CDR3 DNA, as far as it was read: TGTGCCAGCAGGGGGACTAGCGGGAGGACCGCGGGGTCG. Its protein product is CASRGTSGRTAGS. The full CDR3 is CASRGTSGRTAGSQYF. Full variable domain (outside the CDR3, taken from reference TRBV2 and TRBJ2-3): EPEVTQTPSHQVTQMGQEVILRCVPISNHLYFYWYRQILGQKVEFLVSFYNNEISEKSEIFDDQFSVERPDGSNFTLKIRSTKLEDSAMYFCASRGTSGRTAGSQYFGPGTRLTVL.

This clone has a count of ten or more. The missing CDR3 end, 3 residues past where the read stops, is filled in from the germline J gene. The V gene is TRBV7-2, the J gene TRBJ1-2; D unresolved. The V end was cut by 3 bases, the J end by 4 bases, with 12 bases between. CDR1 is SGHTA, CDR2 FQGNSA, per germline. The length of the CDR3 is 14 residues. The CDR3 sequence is CASSLLVILYGYTF. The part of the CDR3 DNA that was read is TGTGCCAGCAGCTTGTTAGTAATCCTCTATGGC.

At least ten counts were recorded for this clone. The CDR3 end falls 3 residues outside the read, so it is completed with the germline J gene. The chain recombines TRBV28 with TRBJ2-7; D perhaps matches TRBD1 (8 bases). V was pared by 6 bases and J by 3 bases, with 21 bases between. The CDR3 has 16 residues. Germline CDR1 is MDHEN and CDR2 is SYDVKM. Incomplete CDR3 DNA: TGTGCCAGCAGCCCAGGGGGCGGGAGTGGGAACTACGAG. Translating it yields CASSPGGGSGNYE. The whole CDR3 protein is CASSPGGGSGNYEQYF.

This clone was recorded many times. The sequenced CDR3 bases are TGTGCCAGCAGTCGAACTAGCGGGAGCTCCTACGAG. Translating it yields CASSRTSGSSYE. The whole CDR3 protein is CASSRTSGSSYEQYF. The V gene is TRBV11-2, the J gene TRBJ2-7; 11 positions agree with TRBD2. With the read ending 3 residues before the CDR3 end, the germline J gene is used to fill in that end. Losses at the gene ends were 6 bases for V and 0 bases for J; bases not matched to a gene: 4. Germline CDR1 and CDR2: SGHAT and FQNNGV. The CDR3 contains 15 residues. The variable domain in full, with the rest retrieved from reference TRBV11-2 and TRBJ2-7, is EAGVAQSPRYKIIEKRQSVAFWCNPISGHATLYWYQQILGQGPKLLIQFQNNGVVDDSQLPKDRFSAERLKGVDSTLKIQPAKLEDSAVYLCASSRTSGSSYEQYFGPGTRLTVT.

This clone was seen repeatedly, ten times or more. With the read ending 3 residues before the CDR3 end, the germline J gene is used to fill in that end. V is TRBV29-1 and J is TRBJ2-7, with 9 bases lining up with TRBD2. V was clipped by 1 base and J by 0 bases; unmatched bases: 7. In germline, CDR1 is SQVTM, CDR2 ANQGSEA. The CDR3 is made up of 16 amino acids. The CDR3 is CSVEASGAGSSYEQYF. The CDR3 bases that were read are TGCAGCGTTGAAGCTAGCGGGGCCGGAAGCTCCTACGAG.

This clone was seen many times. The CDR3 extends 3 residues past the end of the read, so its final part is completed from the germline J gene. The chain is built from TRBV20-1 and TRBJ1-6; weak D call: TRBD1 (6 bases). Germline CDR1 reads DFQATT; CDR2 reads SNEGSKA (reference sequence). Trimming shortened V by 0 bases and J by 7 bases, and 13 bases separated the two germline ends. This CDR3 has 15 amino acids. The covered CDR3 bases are TGCAGTGCTAGAGACCTCGGACAGTTAAATTCACCC. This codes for CSARDLGQLNSP. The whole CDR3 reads CSARDLGQLNSPLHF.

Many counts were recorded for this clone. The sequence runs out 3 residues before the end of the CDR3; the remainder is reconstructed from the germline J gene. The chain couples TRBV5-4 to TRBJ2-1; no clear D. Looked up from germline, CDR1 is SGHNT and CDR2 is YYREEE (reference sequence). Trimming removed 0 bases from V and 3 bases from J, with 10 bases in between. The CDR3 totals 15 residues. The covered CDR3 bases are TGTGCCAGCAGCTTGGGGGCTGACGTCTACAATGAG. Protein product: CASSLGADVYNE. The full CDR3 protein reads CASSLGADVYNEQFF.

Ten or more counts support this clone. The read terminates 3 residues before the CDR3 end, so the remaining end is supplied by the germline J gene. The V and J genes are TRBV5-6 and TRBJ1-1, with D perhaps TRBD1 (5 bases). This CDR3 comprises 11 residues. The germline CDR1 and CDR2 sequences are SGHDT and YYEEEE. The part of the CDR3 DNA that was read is TGTGCCAGCAGTCTCGAGGGGAAA. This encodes CASSLEGK. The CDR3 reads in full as CASSLEGKAFF.

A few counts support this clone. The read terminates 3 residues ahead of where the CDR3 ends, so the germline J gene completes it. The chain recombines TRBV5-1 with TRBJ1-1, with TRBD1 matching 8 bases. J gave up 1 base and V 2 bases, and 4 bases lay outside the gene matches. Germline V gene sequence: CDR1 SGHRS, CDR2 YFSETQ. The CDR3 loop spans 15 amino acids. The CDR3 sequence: CASSFTGTGNTEAFF. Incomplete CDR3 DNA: TGCGCCAGCAGCTTTACCGGGACAGGGAACACTGAA.

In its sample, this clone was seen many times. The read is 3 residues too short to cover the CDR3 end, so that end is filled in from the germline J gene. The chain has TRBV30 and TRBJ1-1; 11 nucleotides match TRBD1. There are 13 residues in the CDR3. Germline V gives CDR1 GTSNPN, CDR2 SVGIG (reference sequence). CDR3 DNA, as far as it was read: TGTGCCTGGAGTGTACGGACAGGGGGCAAA. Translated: CAWSVRTGGK. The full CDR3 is CAWSVRTGGKAFF.

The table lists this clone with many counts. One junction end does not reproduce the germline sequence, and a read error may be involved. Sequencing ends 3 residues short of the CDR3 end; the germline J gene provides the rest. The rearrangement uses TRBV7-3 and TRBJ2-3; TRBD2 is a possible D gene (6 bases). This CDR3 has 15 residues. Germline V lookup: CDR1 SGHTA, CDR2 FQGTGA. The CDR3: CAGSLTSYSTDTQYF. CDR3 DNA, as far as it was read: TGTGCCGGCAGCTTAACTAGCTACAGCACAGATACG.

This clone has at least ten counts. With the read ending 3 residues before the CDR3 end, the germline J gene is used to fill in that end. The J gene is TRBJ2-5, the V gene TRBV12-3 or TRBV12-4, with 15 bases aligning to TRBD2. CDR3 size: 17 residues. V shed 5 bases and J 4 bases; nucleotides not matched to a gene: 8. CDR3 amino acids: CASSLEGLAGGGETQYF. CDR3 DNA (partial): TGTGCCAGCAGTCTCGAAGGACTAGCGGGAGGGGGAGAGACC.

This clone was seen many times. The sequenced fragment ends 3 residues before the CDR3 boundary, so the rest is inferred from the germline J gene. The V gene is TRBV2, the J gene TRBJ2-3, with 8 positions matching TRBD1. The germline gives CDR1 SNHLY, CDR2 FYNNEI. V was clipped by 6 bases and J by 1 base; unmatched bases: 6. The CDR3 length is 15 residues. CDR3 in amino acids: CASRKTGVGTDTQYF. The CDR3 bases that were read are TGTGCCAGCAGGAAGACAGGGGTGGGCACAGATACG.

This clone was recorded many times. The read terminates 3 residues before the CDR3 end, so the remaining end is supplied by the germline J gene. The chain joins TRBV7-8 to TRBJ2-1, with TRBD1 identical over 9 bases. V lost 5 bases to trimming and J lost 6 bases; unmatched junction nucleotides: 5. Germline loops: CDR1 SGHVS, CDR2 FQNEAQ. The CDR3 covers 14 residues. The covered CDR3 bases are TGTGCCAGCAGCCGGATACAGGGGGCCAATGAG. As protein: CASSRIQGANE. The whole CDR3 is CASSRIQGANEQFF.

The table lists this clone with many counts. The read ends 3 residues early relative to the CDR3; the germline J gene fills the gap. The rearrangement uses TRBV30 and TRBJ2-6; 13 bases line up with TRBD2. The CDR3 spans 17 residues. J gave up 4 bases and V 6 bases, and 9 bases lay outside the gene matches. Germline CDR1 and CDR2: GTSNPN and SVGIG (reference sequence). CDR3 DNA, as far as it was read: TGTGCCTGCAAAAGGACTAGCGGGAGTTGGGGGGCCAACGTC. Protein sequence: CACKRTSGSWGANV. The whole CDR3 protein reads CACKRTSGSWGANVLTF.

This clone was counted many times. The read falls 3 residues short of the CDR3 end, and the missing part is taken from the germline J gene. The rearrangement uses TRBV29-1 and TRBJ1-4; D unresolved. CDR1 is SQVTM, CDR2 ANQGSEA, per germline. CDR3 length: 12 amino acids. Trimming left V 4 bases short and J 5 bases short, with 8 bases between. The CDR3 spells CSVAPQNEKLFF. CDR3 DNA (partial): TGCAGCGTTGCTCCCCAGAATGAAAAA.

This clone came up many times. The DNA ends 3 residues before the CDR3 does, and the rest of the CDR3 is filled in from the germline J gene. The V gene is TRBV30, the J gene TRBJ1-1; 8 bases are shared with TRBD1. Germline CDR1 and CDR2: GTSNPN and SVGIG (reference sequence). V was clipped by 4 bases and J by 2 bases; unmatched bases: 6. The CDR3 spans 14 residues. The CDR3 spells CAWISTGANTEAFF. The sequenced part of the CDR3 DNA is TGTGCCTGGATTTCGACAGGGGCTAACACTGAA.

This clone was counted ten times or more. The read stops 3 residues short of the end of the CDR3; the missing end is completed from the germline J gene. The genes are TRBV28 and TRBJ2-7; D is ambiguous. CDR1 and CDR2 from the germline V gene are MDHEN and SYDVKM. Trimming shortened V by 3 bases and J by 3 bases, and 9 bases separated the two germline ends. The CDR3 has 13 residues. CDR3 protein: CASSLGYYYEQYF. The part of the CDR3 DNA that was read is TGTGCCAGCAGTTTGGGTTACTACTACGAG.